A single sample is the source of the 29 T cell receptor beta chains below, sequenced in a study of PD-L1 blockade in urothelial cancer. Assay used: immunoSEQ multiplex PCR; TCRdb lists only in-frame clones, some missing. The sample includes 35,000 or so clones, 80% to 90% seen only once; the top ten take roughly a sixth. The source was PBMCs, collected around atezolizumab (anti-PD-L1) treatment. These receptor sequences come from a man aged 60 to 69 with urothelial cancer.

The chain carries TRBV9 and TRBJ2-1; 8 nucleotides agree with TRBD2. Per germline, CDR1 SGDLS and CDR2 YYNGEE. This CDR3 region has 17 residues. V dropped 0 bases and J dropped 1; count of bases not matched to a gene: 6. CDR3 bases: TGTGCCAGCAGCGTAGAGACGGCGGGAGGTTCCTACAATGAGCAGTTCTTC. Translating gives CASSVETAGGSYNEQFF.

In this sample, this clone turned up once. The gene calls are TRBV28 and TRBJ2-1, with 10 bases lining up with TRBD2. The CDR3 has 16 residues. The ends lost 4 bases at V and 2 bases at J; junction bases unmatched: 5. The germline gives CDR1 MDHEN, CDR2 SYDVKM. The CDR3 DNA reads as TGTGCCAGCAGTTCACTAGCGGGGCTAACCTACAATGAGCAGTTCTTC. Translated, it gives CASSSLAGLTYNEQFF.

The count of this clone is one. The CDR3 is CASSLFRDTGELFF. As DNA, the CDR3 is TGTGCCAGCAGCCTCTTTCGCGACACCGGGGAGCTGTTTTTT. The V gene is TRBV7-9, the J gene TRBJ2-2; D is unclear. Per germline, CDR1 SEHNR and CDR2 FQNEAQ (reference sequence). The CDR3 covers 14 residues. V lost 5 bases and J lost 3, with 10 bases in between.

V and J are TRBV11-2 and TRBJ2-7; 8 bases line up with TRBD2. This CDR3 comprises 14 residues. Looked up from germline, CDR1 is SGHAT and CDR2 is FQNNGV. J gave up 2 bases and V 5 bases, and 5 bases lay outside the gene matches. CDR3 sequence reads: CASSGLAGPYEQYF. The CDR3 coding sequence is TGTGCCAGCAGCGGATTAGCGGGACCCTACGAGCAGTACTTC.

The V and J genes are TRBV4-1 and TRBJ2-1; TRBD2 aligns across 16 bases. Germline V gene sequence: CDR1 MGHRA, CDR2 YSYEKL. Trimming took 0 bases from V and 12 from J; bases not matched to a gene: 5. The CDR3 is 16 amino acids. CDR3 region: CASSQDGTSGGERQFF. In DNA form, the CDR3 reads TGCGCCAGCAGCCAAGACGGGACTAGCGGGGGGGAGAGGCAGTTCTTC.

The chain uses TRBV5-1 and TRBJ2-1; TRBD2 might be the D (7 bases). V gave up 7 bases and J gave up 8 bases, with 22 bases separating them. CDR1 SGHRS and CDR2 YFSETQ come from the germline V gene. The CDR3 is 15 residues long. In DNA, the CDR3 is TGCGCCAGCTTGAGCCCGGGGGGCCCTTTCGATGAGCAGTTCTTC. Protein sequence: CASLSPGGPFDEQFF. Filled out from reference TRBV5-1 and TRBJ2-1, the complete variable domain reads KAGVTQTPRYLIKTRGQQVTLSCSPISGHRSVSWYQQTPGQGLQFLFEYFSETQRNKGNFPGRFSGRQFSNSRSEMNVSTLELGDSALYLCASLSPGGPFDEQFFGPGTRLTVL.

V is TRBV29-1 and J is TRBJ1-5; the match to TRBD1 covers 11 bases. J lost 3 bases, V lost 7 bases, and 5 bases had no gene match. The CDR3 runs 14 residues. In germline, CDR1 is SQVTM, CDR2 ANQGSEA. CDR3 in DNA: TGCAGCGCCCGGACAGGGGGCCCCAATCAGCCCCAGCATTTT. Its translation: CSARTGGPNQPQHF.

The CDR3 is CASSLGEETQYF. The CDR3 nucleotides read TGCGCCAGCAGCTTGGGAGAAGAGACCCAGTACTTC. The chain couples TRBV5-1 to TRBJ2-5; no reliable D call. The germline gives CDR1 SGHRS, CDR2 YFSETQ. The CDR3 consists of 12 residues. The germline V and J ends were trimmed by 0 bases and 3 bases, with 3 bases remaining between them.

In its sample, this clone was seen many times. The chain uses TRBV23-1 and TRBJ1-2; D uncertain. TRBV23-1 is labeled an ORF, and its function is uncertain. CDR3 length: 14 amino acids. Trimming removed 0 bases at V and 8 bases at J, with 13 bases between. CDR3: CASSQSWVLRGYTF. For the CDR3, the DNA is TGCGCCAGCAGTCAATCTTGGGTGTTGAGGGGCTACACCTTC.

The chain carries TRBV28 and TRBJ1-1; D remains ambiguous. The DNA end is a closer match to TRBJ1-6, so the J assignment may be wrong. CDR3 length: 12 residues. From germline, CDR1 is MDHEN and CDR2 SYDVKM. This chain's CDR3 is CASSLGILILHF. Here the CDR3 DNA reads TGTGCCAGCAGTTTGGGCATCCTTATCCTCCACTTT.

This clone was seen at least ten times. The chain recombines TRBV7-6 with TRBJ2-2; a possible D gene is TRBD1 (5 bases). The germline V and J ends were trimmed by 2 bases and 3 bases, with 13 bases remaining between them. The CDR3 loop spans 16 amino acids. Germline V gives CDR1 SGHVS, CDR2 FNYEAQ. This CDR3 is CASSLKAGWDTGELFF. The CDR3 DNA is TGTGCCAGCAGCTTAAAAGCAGGGTGGGACACCGGGGAGCTGTTTTTT. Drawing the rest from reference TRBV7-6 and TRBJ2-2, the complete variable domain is GAGVSQSPRYKVTKRGQDVALRCDPISGHVSLYWYRQALGQGPEFLTYFNYEAQQDKSGLPNDRFSAERPEGSISTLTIQRTEQRDSAMYRCASSLKAGWDTGELFFGEGSRLTVL.

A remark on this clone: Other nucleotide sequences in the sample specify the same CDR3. Here the CDR3 reads CASSPGETQYF. CDR3 DNA: TGTGCCAGTAGCCCAGGAGAGACCCAGTACTTC. The chain recombines TRBV19 with TRBJ2-5; D is ambiguous. This CDR3 region has 11 residues. V gave up 6 bases and J gave up 4 bases, with 6 bases separating them. Germline loops: CDR1 LNHDA, CDR2 SQIVND (reference sequence).

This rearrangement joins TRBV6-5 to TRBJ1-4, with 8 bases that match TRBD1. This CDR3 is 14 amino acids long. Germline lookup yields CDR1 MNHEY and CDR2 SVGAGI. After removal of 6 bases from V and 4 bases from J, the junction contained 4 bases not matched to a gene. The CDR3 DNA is TGTGCCAGCAGCTTCGACAGGGGTAATGAAAAACTGTTTTTT. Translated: CASSFDRGNEKLFF.

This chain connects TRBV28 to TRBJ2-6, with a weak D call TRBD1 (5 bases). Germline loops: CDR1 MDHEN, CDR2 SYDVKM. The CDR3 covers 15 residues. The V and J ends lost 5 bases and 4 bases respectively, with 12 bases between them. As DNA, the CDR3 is TGTGCCAGCAGTCTAGGGGTAACCGGGGCCAACGTCCTGACTTTC. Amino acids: CASSLGVTGANVLTF.

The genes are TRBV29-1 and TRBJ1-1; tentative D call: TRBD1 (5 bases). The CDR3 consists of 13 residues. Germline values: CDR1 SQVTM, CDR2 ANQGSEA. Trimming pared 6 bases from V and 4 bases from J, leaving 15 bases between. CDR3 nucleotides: TGCAGCGTCCGAGGGAGGGGAAGCACTGAAGCTTTCTTT. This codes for CSVRGRGSTEAFF.

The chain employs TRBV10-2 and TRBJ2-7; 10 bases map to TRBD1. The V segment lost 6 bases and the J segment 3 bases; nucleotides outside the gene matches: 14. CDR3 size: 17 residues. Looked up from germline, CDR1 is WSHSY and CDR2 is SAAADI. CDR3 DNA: TGCGCCAGCAGGAAAGGGACAGGGGAAATGGATAACTACGAGCAGTACTTC. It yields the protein CASRKGTGEMDNYEQYF.

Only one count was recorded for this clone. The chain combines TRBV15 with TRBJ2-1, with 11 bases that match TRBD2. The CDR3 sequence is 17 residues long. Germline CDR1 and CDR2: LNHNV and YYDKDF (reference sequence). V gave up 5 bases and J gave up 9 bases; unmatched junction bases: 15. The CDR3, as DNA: TGTGCCACCAGCCCTAAAGGGACTAGCGGCCAGGGGGGTGAGCAGTTCTTC. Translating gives CATSPKGTSGQGGEQFF.

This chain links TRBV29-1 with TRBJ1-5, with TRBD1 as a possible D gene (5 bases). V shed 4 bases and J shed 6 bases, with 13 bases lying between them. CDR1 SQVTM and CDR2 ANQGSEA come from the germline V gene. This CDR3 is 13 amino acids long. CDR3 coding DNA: TGCAGCGTTGTTTCGGGGGGATCTCAGCCCCAGCATTTT. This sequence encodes CSVVSGGSQPQHF.

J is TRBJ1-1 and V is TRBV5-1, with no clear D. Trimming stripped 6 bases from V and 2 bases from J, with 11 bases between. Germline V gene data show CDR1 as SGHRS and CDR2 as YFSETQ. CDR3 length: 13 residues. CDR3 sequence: CASTSRSNTEAFF. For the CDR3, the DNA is TGCGCCAGCACTTCACGTAGTAACACTGAAGCTTTCTTT.

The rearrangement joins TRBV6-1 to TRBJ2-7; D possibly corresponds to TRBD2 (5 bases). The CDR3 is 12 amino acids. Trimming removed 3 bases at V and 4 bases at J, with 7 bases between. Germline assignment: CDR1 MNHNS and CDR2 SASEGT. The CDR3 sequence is CASSEGSYEQYF. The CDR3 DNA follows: TGTGCCAGCAGTGAGGGGAGTTACGAGCAGTACTTC.

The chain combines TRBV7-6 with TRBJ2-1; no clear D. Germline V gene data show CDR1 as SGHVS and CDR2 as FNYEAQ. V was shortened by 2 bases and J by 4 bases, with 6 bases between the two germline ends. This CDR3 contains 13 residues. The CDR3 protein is CASSLSGYNEQFF. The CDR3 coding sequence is TGTGCCAGCAGCTTATCCGGTTACAATGAGCAGTTCTTC.

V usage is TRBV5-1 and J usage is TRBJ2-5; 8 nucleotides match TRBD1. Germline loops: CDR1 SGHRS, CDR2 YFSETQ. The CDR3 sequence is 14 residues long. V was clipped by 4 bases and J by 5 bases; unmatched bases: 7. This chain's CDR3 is CASSITGGQETQYF. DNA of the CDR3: TGCGCCAGCAGCATAACAGGGGGGCAGGAGACCCAGTACTTC.

The CDR3 is CATSRGDTYNEQFF. CDR3 DNA: TGTGCCACCAGCCGAGGCGACACTTACAATGAGCAGTTCTTC. The V gene is TRBV15, the J gene TRBJ2-1; D unclear. This CDR3 is 14 amino acids long. Trimming removed 5 bases from V and 4 bases from J, with 12 bases in between. Per the germline V gene, CDR1 is LNHNV and CDR2 is YYDKDF (reference sequence).

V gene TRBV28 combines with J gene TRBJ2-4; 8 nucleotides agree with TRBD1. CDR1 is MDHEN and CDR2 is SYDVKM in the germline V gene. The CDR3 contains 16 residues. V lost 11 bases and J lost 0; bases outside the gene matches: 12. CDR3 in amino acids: CASDRGGSPAKNIQYF. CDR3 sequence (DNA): TGTGCCTCCGACAGGGGAGGAAGTCCAGCCAAAAACATTCAGTACTTC.

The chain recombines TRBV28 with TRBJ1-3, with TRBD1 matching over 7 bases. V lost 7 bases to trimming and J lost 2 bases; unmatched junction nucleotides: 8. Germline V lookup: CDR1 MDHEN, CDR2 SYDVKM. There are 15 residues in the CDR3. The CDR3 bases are TGTGCCAGCAAAAACACCGGGACAGCTGGAAACACCATATATTTT. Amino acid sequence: CASKNTGTAGNTIYF.

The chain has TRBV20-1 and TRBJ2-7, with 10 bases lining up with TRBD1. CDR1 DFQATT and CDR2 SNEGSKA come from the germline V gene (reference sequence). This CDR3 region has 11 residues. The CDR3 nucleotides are TGCAGTGCTACAAGACAGGGGGCGGCCTCGGTC. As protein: CSATRQGAASV.

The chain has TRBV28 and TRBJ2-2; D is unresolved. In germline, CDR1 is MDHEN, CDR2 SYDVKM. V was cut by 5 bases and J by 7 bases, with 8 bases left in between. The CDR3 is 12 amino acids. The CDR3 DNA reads TGTGCCAGCAGTCCTCCTTACGGGGAGCTGTTTTTT. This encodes CASSPPYGELFF.

The CDR3 loop is CASSFGSNQPQHF. CDR3 coding DNA: TGTGCCAGCAGCTTCGGTAGCAATCAGCCCCAGCATTTT. The genes are TRBV7-2 and TRBJ1-5; D ambiguous. This CDR3 has 13 residues. Per germline, CDR1 SGHTA and CDR2 FQGNSA. The germline V and J ends were trimmed by 3 bases and 0 bases, with 3 bases remaining between them.

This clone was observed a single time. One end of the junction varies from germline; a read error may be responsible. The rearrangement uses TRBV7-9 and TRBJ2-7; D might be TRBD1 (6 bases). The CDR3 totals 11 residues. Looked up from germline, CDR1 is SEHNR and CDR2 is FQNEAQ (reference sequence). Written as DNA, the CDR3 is TGTGCCAGCGAGGGGTGGGGGACACTTTTTTTC. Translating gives CASEGWGTLFF.